This T cell receptor beta chain was sequenced for a study of blood T cell repertoires in COVID-19. Study-level information: Acute and convalescent COVID-19 specimens originated in the United States, Italy and Spain. Nucleic acid was either cDNA or gDNA, and it came from T cells, B-cell-depleted T cells, or PBMCs.

Germline loops: CDR1 SGHNT, CDR2 YENEEA. This CDR3 region has 15 residues. V shed 5 bases and J shed 0 bases, with 10 bases lying between them. Authors' data handling: Nucleated cell number was recorded as an estimate derived from reference gene primer amplification. Sequenced by immunoSEQ multiplex PCR; TCRdb stores in-frame clones only, minus some. The V and J calls and clone size come from that table; D and trimming were worked out from the DNA. The repertoire holds roughly 130,000 clones, with 65% to 85% as singletons. The chain combines TRBV11-3 with TRBJ2-2, with a possible D match to TRBD2 (5 bases). The sample comprised peripheral blood. The origin of this receptor is a man in his 70s with acute or convalescent COVID-19. CDR3 DNA: TGTGCCAGCAGCCGAACGGGATCGAACACCGGGGAGCTGTTTTTT. The encoded protein is CASSRTGSNTGELFF. The entire variable domain, with the rest obtained from reference TRBV11-3 and TRBJ2-2, is as follows: EAGVVQSPRYKIIEKKQPVAFWCNPISGHNTLYWYLQNLGQGPELLIRYENEEAVDDSQLPKDRFSAERLKGVDSTLKIQPAELGDSAVYLCASSRTGSNTGELFFGEGSRLTVL.